The rows below give T cell receptor beta chains drawn from one sample of a study of PD-L1 blockade in urothelial cancer. Data came from immunoSEQ multiplex PCR; TCRdb stores just in-frame clones and leaves some out. This sample has about 52,000 clones, with around 84% found just once. The source was PBMCs, collected around atezolizumab (anti-PD-L1) treatment. The receptors here all came from a man between 45 and 60 years old with urothelial cancer. CDR3s include the opening cysteine and the closing phenylalanine or tryptophan. The order of the fields is J gene, clone size, V gene, D gene, CDR3 protein, CDR3 DNA. A D gene is named only where the DNA matches it firmly. Not all rows give a size; the values are once, few, many and, for expanded clones, a class.

TRBJ2-5 NA TRBV12-5 NA CASGHRVLETQYF TGTGCTAGTGGCCACAGGGTTTTAGAGACCCAGTACTTC
TRBJ1-1 NA TRBV28 NA CASSWGGLETEAFF TGTGCCAGCAGTTGGGGAGGGCTGGAGACTGAAGCTTTCTTT
TRBJ2-2 once TRBV10-1 TRBD1 CASTNDRARTGELFF TGCGCCAGCACTAATGACAGGGCTCGCACCGGGGAGCTGTTTTTT
TRBJ2-1 once TRBV18 NA CASSDPGQRRSNEQFF TGTGCCAGCTCAGATCCGGGCCAGCGGCGGTCCAATGAGCAGTTCTTC
TRBJ2-3 NA TRBV4-1 NA CASSQEPQDSFADTQYF TGCGCCAGCAGCCAAGAGCCCCAGGACAGTTTCGCAGATACGCAGTATTTT
TRBJ2-7 NA TRBV10-2 TRBD2 CASRGGWASPNPAYEQYF TGCGCCAGCAGGGGGGGGTGGGCTAGCCCTAACCCAGCCTACGAGCAGTACTTC
TRBJ2-7 NA TRBV5-1 TRBD1 CASSPRQGAHEQYF TGCGCCAGCAGCCCTAGACAGGGGGCCCACGAGCAGTACTTC
TRBJ2-7 NA TRBV28 TRBD1 CASRPYRGSAYEQYF TGTGCCAGCAGGCCCTACAGGGGGAGTGCCTACGAGCAGTACTTC
TRBJ2-5 NA TRBV5-1 NA CASSFGAAKETQYF TGCGCCAGCAGCTTTGGGGCGGCTAAAGAGACCCAGTACTTC
TRBJ2-3 once TRBV25-1 TRBD2 CASGGVSGGAGDTQYF TGTGCCAGCGGAGGAGTTAGCGGGGGGGCGGGAGATACGCAGTATTTT
TRBJ1-1 once TRBV10-1 NA CASRDTGMNTEAFF TGCGCCAGCAGGGATACAGGGATGAACACTGAAGCTTTCTTT
TRBJ2-1 once TRBV6-5 NA CASSYQDSYNEQFF TGTGCCAGCAGTTACCAGGACAGTTACAATGAGCAGTTCTTC
TRBJ2-2 NA TRBV6-5 NA CASSYFAGELFF TGTGCCAGCAGTTACTTCGCCGGGGAGCTGTTTTTT
TRBJ1-2 NA TRBV7-2 NA CASRPNRVGGYTF TGTGCCAGCAGACCAAACAGGGTGGGTGGCTACACCTTC
TRBJ1-5 NA TRBV14 TRBD1 CAIKPSRTGKVQPQHF TGTGCCATCAAACCTTCGCGGACAGGGAAGGTTCAGCCCCAGCATTTT
TRBJ1-5 few TRBV5-6 TRBD1 CASSLSLARGEMGNQPQHF TGTGCCAGCAGCTTGTCTCTGGCCAGGGGGGAAATGGGCAATCAGCCCCAGCATTTT
TRBJ2-3 NA TRBV30 NA CAWSLNRRTDTQYF TGTGCCTGGAGTTTAAACAGGCGCACAGATACGCAGTATTTT
TRBJ1-5 few TRBV27 TRBD1 CASRQGSNQPQHF TGTGCCAGTCGACAGGGGAGCAATCAGCCCCAGCATTTT
TRBJ2-4 once TRBV27 NA CASSLGSPSKNIQYF TGTGCCAGCAGTTTAGGTAGCCCTTCCAAAAACATTCAGTACTTC
TRBJ2-1 NA TRBV7-9 NA CASSLEGAGNNEQFF TGTGCCAGCAGCCTCGAAGGGGCTGGAAACAATGAGCAGTTCTTC
TRBJ2-1 NA TRBV5-3 TRBD2 CARSPGLAGGLDWQFF TGTGCCAGAAGCCCGGGACTAGCGGGAGGACTAGATTGGCAGTTCTTC
TRBJ1-5 few TRBV2 NA CASSRGLGNQPQHF TGTGCCAGCAGTCGGGGGTTGGGCAATCAGCCCCAGCATTTT
TRBJ2-2 NA TRBV6-5 NA CASRRTGGTGELFF TGTGCCAGCAGAAGGACAGGAGGGACCGGGGAGCTGTTTTTT
TRBJ2-2 NA TRBV7-9 NA CASGESGPNTGELFF TGTGCCAGCGGGGAGAGCGGGCCCAACACCGGGGAGCTGTTTTTT
TRBJ2-3 NA TRBV10-3 TRBD1 CAISESGTGGADTQYF TGTGCCATCAGTGAGTCAGGGACAGGGGGCGCAGATACGCAGTATTTT
TRBJ2-1 NA TRBV7-9 TRBD2 CASSYGGGLDEQFF TGTGCCAGCAGCTACGGCGGGGGGCTTGATGAGCAGTTCTTC
TRBJ1-1 NA TRBV7-3 NA CASSFTGDGAEAFF TGTGCCAGCAGCTTCACAGGAGATGGGGCTGAAGCTTTCTTT
TRBJ2-1 NA TRBV18 NA CASSPGSKSYNEQFF TGTGCCAGCTCACCAGGGAGTAAGTCCTACAATGAGCAGTTCTTC
TRBJ2-3 NA TRBV5-1 TRBD2 CASSSGLAGGFTDTQYF TGCGCCAGCAGCTCGGGACTAGCGGGGGGATTCACAGATACGCAGTATTTT
TRBJ2-7 NA TRBV11-2 NA CASSLKGGLAYEQYF TGTGCCAGCAGCTTAAAGGGGGGGCTAGCGTACGAGCAGTACTTC
TRBJ2-1 NA TRBV13 TRBD2 CASSPGGAGGPSNEQFF TGTGCCAGCAGCCCCGGGGGAGCGGGGGGGCCGTCCAATGAGCAGTTCTTC
TRBJ2-3 NA TRBV5-4 NA CASRRERGDTQYF TGTGCCAGCAGAAGGGAAAGGGGCGATACGCAGTATTTT
TRBJ1-1 NA TRBV5-6 NA CASSVALTGDTEAFF TGTGCCAGCAGCGTGGCCTTGACGGGTGACACTGAAGCTTTCTTT
TRBJ2-7 NA TRBV7-3 NA CASSSNQGNEQYF TGTGCCAGCAGCTCAAACCAGGGGAACGAGCAGTACTTC
TRBJ2-1 NA TRBV27 NA CASSLSGPMGQFF TGTGCCAGCAGTTTATCGGGCCCAATGGGGCAGTTCTTC
TRBJ2-3 NA TRBV4-3 NA CASSQTSRTLDTQYF TGCGCCAGCAGCCAAACGAGTCGAACTTTGGATACGCAGTATTTT
TRBJ1-5 NA TRBV6-1 TRBD1 CASRRGQGPGQPQHF TGTGCCAGCAGGCGGGGACAGGGCCCGGGGCAGCCCCAGCATTTT
TRBJ2-7 NA TRBV7-6 NA CASSPQGGTLTYEQYF TGTGCCAGCAGCCCCCAAGGGGGAACCCTGACCTACGAGCAGTACTTC
TRBJ2-7 NA TRBV11-3 NA CASSLVHQASYEQYF TGTGCCAGCAGCTTAGTTCACCAGGCCTCCTACGAGCAGTACTTC